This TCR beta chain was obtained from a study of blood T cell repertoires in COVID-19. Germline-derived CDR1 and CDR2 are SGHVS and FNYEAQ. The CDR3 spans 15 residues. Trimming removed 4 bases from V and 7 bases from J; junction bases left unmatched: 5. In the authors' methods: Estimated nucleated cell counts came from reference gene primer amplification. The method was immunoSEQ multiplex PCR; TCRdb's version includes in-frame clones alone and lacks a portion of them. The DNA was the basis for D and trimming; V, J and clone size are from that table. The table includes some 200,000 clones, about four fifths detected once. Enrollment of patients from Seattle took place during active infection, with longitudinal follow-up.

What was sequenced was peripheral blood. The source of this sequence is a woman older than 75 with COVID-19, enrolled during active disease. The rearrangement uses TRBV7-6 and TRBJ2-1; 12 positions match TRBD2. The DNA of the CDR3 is TGTGCCAGCAGCTCGACTAGCGGGAGCCTTAATGAGCAGTTCTTC. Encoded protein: CASSSTSGSLNEQFF.